This T cell receptor (beta chain) derives from a study of blood T cells in healthy people across ages. Points from the study as a whole: A greater number of naive CD4+ cells and higher diversity distinguished long-lived donors from aged donors. A roughly linear fall in TCR beta diversity per million T cells was seen with increasing age.

Through a sample-barcoded 5' primer and a J-beta primer mix, a second PCR was run for roughly 7 to 12 cycles. One entry per CDR3 protein, called by TCRdb with MiXCR from the 5' RACE reads. The repertoire holds just under 900,000 distinct CDR3 sequences, with about 28% as singletons. There are a few counts of this clonotype. Its specificity is not known. The CDR3 consists of 14 residues. The germline CDR1 and CDR2 sequences are SNHLY and FYNNEI. V lost 0 bases and J 10 bases, leaving 13 bases between the germline ends. Sequencing was done on a sample of blood. The J gene is TRBJ2-1, the V gene TRBV2; possible D gene TRBD2, 6 bases. The receptor comes from a woman older than 75 in good health. The CDR3 protein is CASSEARWGEEQFF. The CDR3 nucleotides are TGTGCCAGCAGTGAAGCTCGGTGGGGGGAGGAGCAGTTCTTC.